This TCR beta chain was recorded in a study of T-cell memory formation after mild COVID-19. Study outcomes and limitations: Clones shrinking between day 15 and 85 showed a balanced CD4/CD8 split, and those that grew later tilted toward CD4+. Clones which contracted sat mainly in CM and EM if CD4+, and in EMRA if CD8+. Confirmation of SARS-CoV-2 specificity was lacking for second-wave clones peaking day 37.

Using constant-segment primers, 5'RACE produced TCR alpha and TCR beta cDNA libraries carrying sample barcodes and UMIs. TCRdb reanalysed the 5' RACE reads using MiXCR and keeps one entry per CDR3 protein. The sample lists 300,000 to 400,000 distinct CDR3 sequences, around 15% occurring once. CDR3 length: 13 residues. The germline CDR1 and CDR2 sequences are SGDLS and YYNGEE. Trimming left V 1 base short and J 3 bases short, with 8 bases between. This clonotype was seen more than once but under ten times. Its antigen remains unknown. This rearrangement joins TRBV9 to TRBJ2-7; D remains unclear. This clonotype was obtained from a man between 18 and 29 years old who had mild COVID-19 (a few samples of this study predate the infection). Cell type and time point are not known. The specimen sequenced was PBMCs or a T cell subset sorted from them (not recorded which). In DNA, the CDR3 is TGTGCCAGCAGCGTATCGTCGAACTACGAGCAGTACTTC. Amino acid sequence: CASSVSSNYEQYF.